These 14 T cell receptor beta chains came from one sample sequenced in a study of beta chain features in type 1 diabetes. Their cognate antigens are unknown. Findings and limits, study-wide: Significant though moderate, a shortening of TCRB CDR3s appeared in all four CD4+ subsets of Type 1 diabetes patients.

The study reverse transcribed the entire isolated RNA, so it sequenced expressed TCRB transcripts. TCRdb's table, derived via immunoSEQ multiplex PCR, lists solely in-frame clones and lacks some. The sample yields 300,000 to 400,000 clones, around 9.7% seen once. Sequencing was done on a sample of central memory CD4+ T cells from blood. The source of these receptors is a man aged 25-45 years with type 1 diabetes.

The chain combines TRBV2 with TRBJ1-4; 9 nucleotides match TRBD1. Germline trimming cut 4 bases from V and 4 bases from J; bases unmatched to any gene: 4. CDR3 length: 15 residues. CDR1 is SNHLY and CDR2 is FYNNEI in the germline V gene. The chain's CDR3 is CASSGPGQGNEKLFF. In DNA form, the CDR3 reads TGTGCCAGCAGTGGCCCGGGACAGGGTAATGAAAAACTGTTTTTT.

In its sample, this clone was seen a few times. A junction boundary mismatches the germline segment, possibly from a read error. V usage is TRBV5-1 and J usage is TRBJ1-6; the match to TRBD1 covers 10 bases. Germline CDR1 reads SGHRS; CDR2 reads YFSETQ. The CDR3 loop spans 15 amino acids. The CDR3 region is CASSLGQGYNSPLHF. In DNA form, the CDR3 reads TGCGCCAGCAGTTTGGGACAGGGGTATAATTCACCCCTCCACTTT.

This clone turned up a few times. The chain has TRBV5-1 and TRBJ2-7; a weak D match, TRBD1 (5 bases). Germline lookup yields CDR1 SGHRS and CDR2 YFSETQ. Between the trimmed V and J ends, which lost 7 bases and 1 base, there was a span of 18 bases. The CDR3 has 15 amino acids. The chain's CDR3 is CASAMGQDPSYEQYF. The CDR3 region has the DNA TGCGCCAGCGCAATGGGGCAGGATCCGTCCTACGAGCAGTACTTC.

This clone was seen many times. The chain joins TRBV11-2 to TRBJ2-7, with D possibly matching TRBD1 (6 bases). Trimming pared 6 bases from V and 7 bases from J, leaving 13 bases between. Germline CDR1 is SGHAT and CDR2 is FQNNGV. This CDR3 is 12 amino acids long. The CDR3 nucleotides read TGTGCCAGCAGTCAGGGGCTGGGTGAGCAGTACTTC. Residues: CASSQGLGEQYF.

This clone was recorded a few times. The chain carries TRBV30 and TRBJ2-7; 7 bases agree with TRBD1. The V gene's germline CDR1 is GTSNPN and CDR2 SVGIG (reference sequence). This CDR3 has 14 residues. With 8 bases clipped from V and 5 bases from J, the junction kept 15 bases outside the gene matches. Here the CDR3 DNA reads TGTGCCGGGGAATCCGGGACAGCGCTTGACGAGCAGTACTTC. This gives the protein CAGESGTALDEQYF.

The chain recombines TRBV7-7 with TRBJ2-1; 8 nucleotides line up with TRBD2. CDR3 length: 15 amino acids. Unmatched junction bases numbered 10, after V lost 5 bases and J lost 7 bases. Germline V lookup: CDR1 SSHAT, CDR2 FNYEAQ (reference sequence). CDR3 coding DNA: TGTGCCAGCAGCCCCGGGGGGGCTGGTTCGAATGAGCAGTTCTTC. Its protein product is CASSPGGAGSNEQFF.

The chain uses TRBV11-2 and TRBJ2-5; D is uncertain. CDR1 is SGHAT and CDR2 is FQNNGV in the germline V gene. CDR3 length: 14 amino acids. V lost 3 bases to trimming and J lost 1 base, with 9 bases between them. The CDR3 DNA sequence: TGTGCCAGCAGCTTGGTGTCTAGCCAAGAGACCCAGTACTTC. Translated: CASSLVSSQETQYF.

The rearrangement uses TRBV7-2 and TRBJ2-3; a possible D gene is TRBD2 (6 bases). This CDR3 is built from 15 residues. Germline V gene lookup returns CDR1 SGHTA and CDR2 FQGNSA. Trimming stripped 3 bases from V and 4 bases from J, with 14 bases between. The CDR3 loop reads CASSFREERADTQYF. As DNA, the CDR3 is TGTGCCAGCAGCTTTCGGGAAGAGCGGGCAGATACGCAGTATTTT.

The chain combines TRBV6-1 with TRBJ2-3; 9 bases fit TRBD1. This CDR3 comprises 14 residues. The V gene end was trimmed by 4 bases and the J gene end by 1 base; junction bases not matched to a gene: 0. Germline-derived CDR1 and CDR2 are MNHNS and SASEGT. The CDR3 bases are TGTGCCAGCAGTGGGACAGGGGGCACAGATACGCAGTATTTT. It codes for CASSGTGGTDTQYF.

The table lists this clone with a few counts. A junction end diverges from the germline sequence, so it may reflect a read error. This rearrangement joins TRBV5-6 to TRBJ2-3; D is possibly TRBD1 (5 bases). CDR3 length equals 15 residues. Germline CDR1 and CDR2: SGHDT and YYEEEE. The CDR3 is CASSFLGDLGFQGSF. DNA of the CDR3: TGTGCCAGCAGCTTTCTCGGCGACCTGGGATTCCAGGGTTCCTTC.

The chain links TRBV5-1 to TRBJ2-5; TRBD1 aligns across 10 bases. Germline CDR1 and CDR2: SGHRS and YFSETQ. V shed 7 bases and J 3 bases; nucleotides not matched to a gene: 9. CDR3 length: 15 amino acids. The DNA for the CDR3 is TGCGCCAGCGGAAACCGGGACAGGGGCGAAGAGACCCAGTACTTC. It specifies CASGNRDRGEETQYF.

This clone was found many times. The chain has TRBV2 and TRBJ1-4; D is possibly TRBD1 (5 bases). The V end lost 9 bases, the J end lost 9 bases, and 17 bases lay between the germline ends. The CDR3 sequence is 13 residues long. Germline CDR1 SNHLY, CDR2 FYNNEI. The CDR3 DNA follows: TGTGCCAGTCGCGGGGACGGTATCAAAAAACTGTTTTTT. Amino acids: CASRGDGIKKLFF.

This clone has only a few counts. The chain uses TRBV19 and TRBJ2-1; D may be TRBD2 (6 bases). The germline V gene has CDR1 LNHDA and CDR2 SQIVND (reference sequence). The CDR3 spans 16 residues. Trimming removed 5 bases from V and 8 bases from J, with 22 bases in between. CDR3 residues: CASSPLRDWRRDEQFF. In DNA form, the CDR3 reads TGTGCCAGTAGTCCACTACGGGACTGGCGTCGGGATGAGCAGTTCTTC.

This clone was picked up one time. The CDR3 region is CASSYSYLQETQYF. For the CDR3, the DNA is TGTGCCAGCAGTTACTCGTACCTCCAAGAGACCCAGTACTTC. V and J are TRBV6-6 and TRBJ2-5; D is ambiguous. Between the trimmed V and J ends, which lost 0 bases and 1 base, there was a span of 6 bases. CDR3 size: 14 residues. Germline values: CDR1 MNHNY, CDR2 SVGAGI (reference sequence).